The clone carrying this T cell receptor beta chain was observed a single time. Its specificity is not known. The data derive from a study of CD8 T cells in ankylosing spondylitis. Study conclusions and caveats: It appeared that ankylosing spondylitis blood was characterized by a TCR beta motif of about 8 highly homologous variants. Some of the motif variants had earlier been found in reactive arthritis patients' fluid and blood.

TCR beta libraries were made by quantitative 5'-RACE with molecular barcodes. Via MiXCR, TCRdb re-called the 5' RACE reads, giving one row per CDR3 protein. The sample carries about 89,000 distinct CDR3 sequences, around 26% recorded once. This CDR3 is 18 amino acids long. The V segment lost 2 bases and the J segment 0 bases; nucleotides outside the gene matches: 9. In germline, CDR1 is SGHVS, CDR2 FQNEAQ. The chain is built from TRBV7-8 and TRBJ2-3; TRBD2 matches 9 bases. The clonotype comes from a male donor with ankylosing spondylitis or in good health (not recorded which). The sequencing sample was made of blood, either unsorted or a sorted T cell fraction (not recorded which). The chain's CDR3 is CASSLPSGEIGSTDTQYF. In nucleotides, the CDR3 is TGTGCCAGCAGCTTACCTAGCGGGGAAATCGGGAGCACAGATACGCAGTATTTT.